This passage covers 18 T cell receptor beta chains from one sample sequenced in a study of Ad26.COV2.S vaccination and SARS-CoV-2 variants. The treatment here: around 19 received Ad26.COV2.S at low or high dose, single or two shots; 5 received placebo; per-sample allocation not given. Sampling took place 63 days after the first vaccine or placebo injection. Measured with immunoSEQ multiplex PCR; TCRdb has only the in-frame clones, and not every one. The sample includes some 460,000 clones, around 89% of them seen just once. Material: peripheral blood, obtained in a trial of Ad26.COV2.S vaccine versus placebo. Receptors originate from a person aged 18-65 years who received the Ad26.COV2.S COVID-19 vaccine or a placebo.

The CDR3, as DNA: TGCAGCGTTGTCCCTTGGGTAGCGGTCTCCTACAATGAGCAGTTCTTC. Amino acids: CSVVPWVAVSYNEQFF. This chain joins TRBV29-1 and TRBJ2-1; tentatively, D is TRBD2 (6 bases). The CDR3 consists of 16 residues. V shed 4 bases and J shed 0 bases, with 16 bases lying between them. Germline loops: CDR1 SQVTM, CDR2 ANQGSEA.

The chain couples TRBV7-9 to TRBJ2-4; D is perhaps TRBD1 (6 bases). Germline lookup yields CDR1 SEHNR and CDR2 FQNEAQ (reference sequence). The CDR3 spans 15 residues. V dropped 1 base and J dropped 3 bases, with 10 bases sitting between them. For the CDR3, the DNA is TGTGCCAGCAGCTTAGTGGACAGCCGCAAAAACATTCAGTACTTC. Residues: CASSLVDSRKNIQYF.

CDR3 residues: CASRTTGGNYGYTF. In DNA form, the CDR3 reads TGTGCCAGCAGGACCACAGGGGGTAACTATGGCTACACCTTC. This chain links TRBV2 with TRBJ1-2; 8 bases line up with TRBD1. The CDR3 length is 14 residues. After removal of 6 bases from V and 1 base from J, the junction contained 4 bases not matched to a gene. Germline-derived CDR1 and CDR2 are SNHLY and FYNNEI.

The chain joins TRBV5-1 to TRBJ2-7; 14 nucleotides line up with TRBD2. Germline V CDR1 and CDR2: SGHRS, YFSETQ. V shed 5 bases, J shed 3 bases, and the junction held 7 bases outside the gene matches. The CDR3 has 16 amino acids. The CDR3 coding sequence is TGCGCCAGCAGAGGCCTCGGGACTAGCGGGAGCTACGAGCAGTACTTC. It codes for CASRGLGTSGSYEQYF.

This clone occurred once. V usage is TRBV7-2 and J usage is TRBJ1-3, with D possibly matching TRBD1 (6 bases). This CDR3 has 16 residues. CDR1 and CDR2 (germline): SGHTA, FQGNSA. Trimming took off 1 base at V and 5 bases at J, with 15 bases between the two ends. The CDR3 nucleotides read TGTGCCAGCAGCTTAGTCGCCAGGGGATTGCGAAACACCATATATTTT. Its translation: CASSLVARGLRNTIYF.

The gene calls are TRBV4-3 and TRBJ1-4; D is uncertain. Germline CDR1 LGHNA, CDR2 YSLEER. Trimming pared 1 base from V and 3 bases from J, leaving 9 bases between. This CDR3 is built from 15 residues. The CDR3 nucleotides read TGCGCCAGCAGCCAAGCGACACGTCCTAATGAAAAACTGTTTTTT. This gives the protein CASSQATRPNEKLFF.

This chain links TRBV2 with TRBJ2-1, with D perhaps TRBD1 (6 bases). From germline, CDR1 is SNHLY and CDR2 FYNNEI. The CDR3 runs 13 residues. Trimming took off 3 bases at V and 9 bases at J, with 12 bases between the two ends. In DNA form, the CDR3 reads TGTGCCAGCAGTGAGGGTACAGGGAGTGAGCAGTTCTTC. Residues: CASSEGTGSEQFF.

The V and J genes are TRBV29-1 and TRBJ1-4; D gene uncertain. The germline CDR1 and CDR2 sequences are SQVTM and ANQGSEA. The CDR3 runs to 13 residues. V lost 4 bases and J lost 8, with 14 bases in between. Here the CDR3 reads CSVGGNSFEKLFF. CDR3 DNA: TGCAGCGTTGGGGGAAACAGTTTCGAAAAACTGTTTTTT.

The chain couples TRBV19 to TRBJ2-2; D gene ambiguous. Germline CDR1 reads LNHDA; CDR2 reads SQIVND (reference sequence). Trimming shortened V by 6 bases and J by 0 bases, and 17 bases separated the two germline ends. The CDR3 has 17 amino acids. Written as DNA, the CDR3 is TGTGCCAGTAGCCCATTGTTAATTAGCACGAACACCGGGGAGCTGTTTTTT. Its translation: CASSPLLISTNTGELFF. Supplemented by reference TRBV19 and TRBJ2-2, the full variable domain reads DGGITQSPKYLFRKEGQNVTLSCEQNLNHDAMYWYRQDPGQGLRLIYYSQIVNDFQKGDIAEGYSVSREKKESFPLTVTSAQKNPTAFYLCASSPLLISTNTGELFFGEGSRLTVL.

CDR3 DNA: TGTGCCAGCAGCTCCCCCAGGGGGCGAAGCACCGGGGAGCTGTTTTTT. Translating gives CASSSPRGRSTGELFF. The chain links TRBV7-2 to TRBJ2-2, with 8 bases lining up with TRBD1. The length of the CDR3 is 16 residues. V gave up 4 bases and J gave up 4 bases; unmatched junction bases: 8. Germline lookup yields CDR1 SGHTA and CDR2 FQGNSA.

The chain recombines TRBV7-9 with TRBJ1-4; TRBD1 aligns across 7 bases. The CDR3 contains 12 residues. The V and J ends lost 6 bases and 8 bases, in that order; junction bases with no gene match: 3. The germline CDR1 and CDR2 sequences are SEHNR and FQNEAQ (reference sequence). The CDR3 DNA follows: TGTGCCAGCAGTCGGGACAGCGAAAAACTGTTTTTT. Amino acid sequence: CASSRDSEKLFF.

V gene TRBV7-9 combines with J gene TRBJ1-1; D possibly corresponds to TRBD1 (5 bases). In germline, CDR1 is SEHNR, CDR2 FQNEAQ (reference sequence). Trimming removed 6 bases from V and 3 bases from J, with 14 bases in between. This CDR3 comprises 14 residues. This CDR3 is CASRSGFPYTEAFF. The DNA for the CDR3 is TGTGCCAGCAGATCAGGGTTTCCATACACTGAAGCTTTCTTT.

DNA for the CDR3: TGTGCCAGCAGAGCCGGGACAGGCTATGGCTACACCTTC. It specifies CASRAGTGYGYTF. The V gene is TRBV6-5, the J gene TRBJ1-2; 8 bases are shared with TRBD1. This CDR3 comprises 13 residues. V dropped 6 bases and J dropped 4; count of bases not matched to a gene: 4. The germline CDR1 and CDR2 sequences are MNHEY and SVGAGI.

The chain employs TRBV5-4 and TRBJ2-2; 7 bases fit TRBD1. The CDR3 spans 15 residues. In germline, CDR1 is SGHNT, CDR2 YYREEE (reference sequence). The V segment lost 4 bases and the J segment 0 bases; nucleotides outside the gene matches: 3. CDR3 in amino acids: CASSQGTANTGELFF. CDR3 DNA sequence: TGTGCCAGCAGCCAAGGGACAGCGAACACCGGGGAGCTGTTTTTT.

The V and J genes are TRBV27 and TRBJ2-3; TRBD1 might be the D (6 bases). The CDR3 contains 15 residues. The germline gives CDR1 MNHEY, CDR2 SMNVEV (reference sequence). Trimming pared 1 base from V and 6 bases from J, leaving 14 bases between. The CDR3 DNA is TGTGCCAGCAGTTTATTCGGCCAGGGGCGCGATACGCAGTATTTT. Its translation: CASSLFGQGRDTQYF.

The chain employs TRBV2 and TRBJ1-1; D ambiguous. Germline CDR1 SNHLY, CDR2 FYNNEI. V was clipped by 2 bases and J by 11 bases, with 15 bases between them. CDR3 size: 13 residues. Here the CDR3 DNA reads TGTGCCAGCAGTGAATACGGAGCCGGAGACGCTTTCTTT. It codes for CASSEYGAGDAFF. Variable domain in full (rest from reference TRBV2 and TRBJ1-1): EPEVTQTPSHQVTQMGQEVILRCVPISNHLYFYWYRQILGQKVEFLVSFYNNEISEKSEIFDDQFSVERPDGSNFTLKIRSTKLEDSAMYFCASSEYGAGDAFFGQGTRLTVV.

J is TRBJ1-1 and V is TRBV2; tentatively, D is TRBD1 (5 bases). Deletions cut 3 bases from V and 4 bases from J, with 9 bases between. This CDR3 is 13 amino acids long. Germline V gives CDR1 SNHLY, CDR2 FYNNEI. CDR3 bases: TGTGCCAGCAGTGAGAATAGGGGCACTGAAGCTTTCTTT. Translating it yields CASSENRGTEAFF.

The gene calls are TRBV5-1 and TRBJ2-7; 8 bases agree with TRBD1. J was trimmed by 4 bases and V by 6 bases; bases with no gene match: 15. Germline V gene lookup returns CDR1 SGHRS and CDR2 YFSETQ. This CDR3 contains 16 residues. CDR3 sequence reads: CASTPSPGQALYEQYF. The CDR3 DNA is TGCGCCAGCACCCCATCCCCGGGACAGGCACTATACGAGCAGTACTTC.